The 7 T cell receptor beta chains below come from one sample, sequenced in a study of T cell repertoires in aging, cancer and after chemotherapy (dated by TCRdb to about 2019). Instrument on record: Illumina MiSeq. Using a mixed TRB-A/B primer pool, multiplex touch-down PCR amplified rearranged TRB sequences covering the V, D and J segments. TCRdb reran the public reads through fastp at Q25 and MiXCR, keeping productive beta chains. Under each unique CDR3 protein, matching rows form one entry showing the most common genes and DNA. Recorded for this sample are about 11,000 distinct CDR3 sequences; less than 55% of them occurred a single time. The leading ten clones occupy about 7.4% of the sample. Genomic DNA extracted from peripheral blood, rather than sorted cells or RNA, was used as the source for amplification of TCR beta rearrangements. Input material: blood. The receptors were sampled from a human donor in good health.

With regard to this clonotype: A read error may produce the germline difference seen at one junction end. The V gene is TRBV7-3, the J gene TRBJ2-3; perhaps TRBD2 as D (6 bases). The CDR3 sequence is 11 residues long. Looked up from germline, CDR1 is SGHTA and CDR2 is FQGTGA. The CDR3 region has the DNA TGCGCCAGCCGCGATGGAGGGTTGCAGTATTTT. Protein: CASRDGGLQYF.

V gene TRBV12-3 or TRBV12-4 combines with J gene TRBJ2-3; 10 bases are shared with TRBD2. The CDR3 contains 14 residues. With 9 bases clipped from V and 5 bases from J, the junction kept 8 bases outside the gene matches. The CDR3 bases are TGTGCCAGTGAGGGAAGCGGGGGGGGAGATACGCAGTATTTT. It encodes CASEGSGGGDTQYF.

This chain uses TRBV28 with TRBJ2-1; the match to TRBD1 covers 9 bases. The CDR3 loop spans 16 amino acids. Germline assignment: CDR1 MDHEN and CDR2 SYDVKM. V was clipped by 6 bases and J by 0 bases; unmatched bases: 6. CDR3 residues: CASSGDREGSYNEQFF. The DNA for the CDR3 is TGTGCCAGCAGCGGGGACAGGGAGGGCTCCTACAATGAGCAGTTCTTC.

The chain couples TRBV28 to TRBJ1-1; D possibly corresponds to TRBD1 (6 bases). The CDR3 runs to 14 residues. V was trimmed by 7 bases and J by 0 bases, leaving 12 bases between them. In germline, CDR1 is MDHEN, CDR2 SYDVKM. The CDR3 DNA reads as TGTGCCAGCAATCTGGGGGCTTTGAACACTGAAGCTTTCTTT. Translating it yields CASNLGALNTEAFF.

In this sample, this clonotype turned up a few times. The chain carries TRBV28 and TRBJ2-7, with 14 bases that match TRBD2. This CDR3 has 15 amino acids. Germline V lookup: CDR1 MDHEN, CDR2 SYDVKM. J gave up 5 bases and V 6 bases, and 6 bases lay outside the gene matches. The CDR3 region has the DNA TGTGCCAGCAGCATTGGGGGACTAGCGGGAGACGAGCAGTACTTC. Translated: CASSIGGLAGDEQYF.

The chain is built from TRBV2 and TRBJ2-3; no firm D call. Germline loops: CDR1 SNHLY, CDR2 FYNNEI. The length of the CDR3 is 12 residues. With 4 bases removed from V and 4 bases from J, the gap between germline ends came to 6 bases. The CDR3, as DNA: TGTGCCAGCAGTGTACTGTCAGATACGCAGTATTTT. Its translation: CASSVLSDTQYF.

This clonotype appeared a few times. The CDR3 coding sequence is TGTGCCAGCAGTGAATCCAGGGGATGGTATGGCTACACCTTC. Encoded protein: CASSESRGWYGYTF. The chain recombines TRBV25-1 with TRBJ1-2; a weak D match, TRBD1 (6 bases). V lost 1 base to trimming and J lost 5 bases, with 11 bases between them. Germline V gives CDR1 MGHDK, CDR2 SYGVNS. The CDR3 spans 14 residues.